Each of the 24 T cell receptor beta chains below was sequenced from the same sample in a study of cytotoxic CD8 clonotypes in ibrutinib-treated CLL. Clones were sequenced by immunoSEQ multiplex PCR, and TCRdb holds only the in-frame ones, with some missing. The sample contains roughly 200,000 clones, about four fifths of which appear only once. The sample in question was PBMCs, obtained after 12 months of ibrutinib treatment. The receptor source for this set is a human donor with chronic lymphocytic leukemia.

The chain links TRBV28 to TRBJ2-4, with 7 bases aligning to TRBD2. The CDR3 consists of 15 residues. V shed 2 bases, J shed 7 bases, and the junction held 8 bases outside the gene matches. In germline, CDR1 is MDHEN, CDR2 SYDVKM. The CDR3, as DNA: TGTGCCAGCAGTTTACCCGGACTAGTCGGGAACATTCAGTACTTC. It codes for CASSLPGLVGNIQYF.

This chain uses TRBV28 with TRBJ2-6, with D possibly matching TRBD2 (7 bases). CDR3 length equals 16 residues. Trimming left V 4 bases short and J 9 bases short, with 19 bases between. Germline V gene data show CDR1 as MDHEN and CDR2 as SYDVKM. Here the CDR3 DNA reads TGTGCCAGCAGTTCGCCGGGGGGCGAGGCGCACAACGTCCTGACTTTC. Its translation is CASSSPGGEAHNVLTF.

The chain uses TRBV6-6 and TRBJ1-1; possible D gene TRBD1, 5 bases. Trimming removed 5 bases at V and 5 bases at J, with 15 bases between. This CDR3 has 14 residues. Germline V gene sequence: CDR1 MNHNY, CDR2 SVGAGI (reference sequence). The chain's CDR3 is CASSRRPWGTEAFF. The CDR3 region has the DNA TGTGCCAGCAGTAGGAGGCCGTGGGGGACTGAAGCTTTCTTT.

The V and J genes are TRBV30 and TRBJ1-1, with D tentatively TRBD1 (5 bases). V lost 1 base and J lost 5, with 8 bases in between. This CDR3 has 12 amino acids. CDR1 is GTSNPN and CDR2 is SVGIG in the germline V gene (reference sequence). CDR3 bases: TGTGCCTGGAGTGACGGGGGAACTGAAGCTTTCTTT. This translates into CAWSDGGTEAFF.

V is TRBV5-4 and J is TRBJ2-7; TRBD1 matches 9 bases. Germline CDR1 reads SGHNT; CDR2 reads YYREEE (reference sequence). There are 15 residues in the CDR3. V shed 0 bases and J 2 bases; nucleotides not matched to a gene: 3. The CDR3 DNA sequence: TGTGCCAGCAGCTTGGACGGGACAGGGACCTACGAGCAGTACTTC. Amino acids: CASSLDGTGTYEQYF.

This chain joins TRBV7-9 and TRBJ2-3; 7 positions agree with TRBD1. Germline V gene data show CDR1 as SEHNR and CDR2 as FQNEAQ (reference sequence). The CDR3 loop spans 16 amino acids. J was trimmed by 5 bases and V by 2 bases; bases with no gene match: 10. The CDR3: CASSLPGQVQGDTQYF. CDR3 bases: TGTGCCAGCAGCTTACCCGGACAGGTCCAAGGAGATACGCAGTATTTT.

The V call is TRBV5-1, the J call TRBJ2-7, with TRBD2 matching 11 bases. The CDR3 is 13 residues long. The trim removed 5 bases at V and 4 bases at J, leaving 2 bases unmatched. Germline V gives CDR1 SGHRS, CDR2 YFSETQ. This CDR3 is CASRTSGSYEQYF. CDR3 in DNA: TGCGCCAGCAGAACTAGCGGGAGTTACGAGCAGTACTTC.

The chain has TRBV18 and TRBJ2-2; D is possibly TRBD1 or TRBD2 (6 bases each). The CDR3 is 16 residues long. The germline V gene has CDR1 KGHSH and CDR2 LQKENI. V dropped 2 bases and J dropped 2 bases, with 12 bases sitting between them. Here the CDR3 reads CASSPGGGTNTGELFF. In DNA, the CDR3 is TGTGCCAGCTCACCAGGAGGGGGAACTAACACCGGGGAGCTGTTTTTT.

The chain recombines TRBV4-2 with TRBJ1-1; D not resolved. The CDR3 length is 16 residues. CDR1 is LGHNA, CDR2 YNFKEQ, per germline. The germline V and J ends were trimmed by 0 bases and 0 bases, with 11 bases remaining between them. This CDR3 is CASSQDSADMNTEAFF. The CDR3 coding sequence is TGTGCCAGCAGCCAAGATTCTGCCGATATGAACACTGAAGCTTTCTTT.

In DNA, the CDR3 is TGCGCCAGCAGCCAAGCAGACGTGAACACTGAAGCTTTCTTT. It yields the protein CASSQADVNTEAFF. This rearrangement joins TRBV4-1 to TRBJ1-1; D is unclear. The CDR3 is made up of 14 amino acids. Trimming shortened V by 1 base and J by 0 bases, and 6 bases separated the two germline ends. Germline V lookup: CDR1 MGHRA, CDR2 YSYEKL.

The table lists this clone with a few counts. V gene TRBV2 combines with J gene TRBJ1-2; TRBD1 might be the D (5 bases). The V end lost 4 bases, the J end lost 4 bases, and 10 bases lay between the germline ends. CDR3 length: 13 residues. Germline V lookup: CDR1 SNHLY, CDR2 FYNNEI. The CDR3 region has the DNA TGTGCCAGCAGTGTACAGGAACTCTATGGCTACACCTTC. This translates into CASSVQELYGYTF.

This rearrangement joins TRBV7-9 to TRBJ1-2; D is possibly TRBD1 (6 bases). CDR3 size: 14 residues. Germline V gives CDR1 SEHNR, CDR2 FQNEAQ (reference sequence). Trimming stripped 4 bases from V and 1 base from J, with 10 bases between. The CDR3 DNA reads TGTGCCAGCAGCTATTTACAGGGTAACTATGGCTACACCTTC. It is translated as CASSYLQGNYGYTF.

J is TRBJ2-5 and V is TRBV6-6, with D maybe TRBD1 (5 bases). The V and J ends lost 2 bases and 5 bases respectively, with 9 bases between them. Germline CDR1 MNHNY, CDR2 SVGAGI (reference sequence). CDR3 length equals 13 residues. The CDR3 region is CASSYGQSETQYF. DNA of the CDR3: TGTGCCAGCAGTTACGGACAATCGGAGACCCAGTACTTC.

The V call is TRBV18, the J call TRBJ1-1; no clear D. The CDR3 contains 12 residues. CDR1 is KGHSH and CDR2 is LQKENI in the germline V gene. Trimming pared 3 bases from V and 10 bases from J, leaving 12 bases between. The CDR3 sequence: CASSPSGESAFF. The DNA of the CDR3 is TGTGCCAGCTCACCGTCCGGGGAGTCAGCTTTCTTT.

The CDR3: CAISEPNSGTRPYNEQFF. As DNA, the CDR3 is TGTGCCATCAGTGAGCCGAACAGCGGGACACGCCCTTACAATGAGCAGTTCTTC. This sequence joins TRBV10-3 and TRBJ2-1; tentatively, D is TRBD2 (7 bases). CDR3 length equals 18 residues. V lost 2 bases and J lost 4, with 21 bases in between. In germline, CDR1 is ENHRY, CDR2 SYGVKD.

V and J are TRBV5-1 and TRBJ2-5, with 9 bases aligning to TRBD1. V shed 5 bases, J shed 2 bases, and the junction held 7 bases outside the gene matches. Germline CDR1 SGHRS, CDR2 YFSETQ. The CDR3 sequence is 15 residues long. CDR3 protein: CASRDTGGFQETQYF. The CDR3 DNA reads as TGCGCCAGCAGGGATACAGGGGGCTTTCAAGAGACCCAGTACTTC.

This chain links TRBV7-3 with TRBJ1-1; TRBD1 might be the D (5 bases). The germline V gene encodes CDR1 SGHTA and CDR2 FQGTGA. CDR3 size: 12 residues. The V gene lost 2 bases and the J gene lost 8 bases, with 9 bases spanning the gap. The CDR3 sequence is CASSLAGREAFF. The CDR3 bases are TGTGCCAGCAGCTTAGCAGGGAGGGAAGCTTTCTTT.

The gene calls are TRBV25-1 and TRBJ1-4; possibly TRBD1 for D (5 bases). The CDR3 is 14 residues long. Germline values: CDR1 MGHDK, CDR2 SYGVNS. V was shortened by 6 bases and J by 5 bases, with 13 bases between the two germline ends. CDR3: CASSPGRENEKLFF. CDR3 bases: TGTGCCAGCAGCCCGGGACGGGAAAATGAAAAACTGTTTTTT.

The chain joins TRBV11-2 to TRBJ1-2; D is perhaps TRBD1 (5 bases). The V end was cut by 3 bases, the J end by 5 bases, with 13 bases between. Germline V CDR1 and CDR2: SGHAT, FQNNGV. This CDR3 contains 14 residues. CDR3 DNA sequence: TGTGCCAGCAGCTTCGGTCCGCAGGGTTATGGCTACACCTTC. Translating gives CASSFGPQGYGYTF.

The chain couples TRBV4-1 to TRBJ2-4, with D uncertain. CDR1 is MGHRA, CDR2 YSYEKL, per germline. V was clipped by 0 bases and J by 7 bases, with 7 bases between them. This CDR3 has 13 amino acids. The CDR3 nucleotides are TGCGCCAGCAGCCAAGATTTCGGCAACATTCAGTACTTC. Translating it yields CASSQDFGNIQYF.

This sequence joins TRBV11-2 and TRBJ1-1, with D uncertain. This CDR3 comprises 14 residues. Per the germline V gene, CDR1 is SGHAT and CDR2 is FQNNGV. Between the trimmed V and J ends, which lost 1 base and 0 bases, there was a span of 6 bases. CDR3 coding DNA: TGTGCCAGCAGCTTAGGCGGAATGAACACTGAAGCTTTCTTT. It translates to CASSLGGMNTEAFF.

The gene calls are TRBV19 and TRBJ1-1; 10 bases fit TRBD1. With 3 bases clipped from V and 3 bases from J, the junction kept 7 bases outside the gene matches. The length of the CDR3 is 16 residues. CDR1 and CDR2 (germline): LNHDA, SQIVND (reference sequence). CDR3 sequence reads: CASSIGDRGWDTEAFF. The CDR3 region has the DNA TGTGCCAGTAGTATTGGGGACAGGGGCTGGGACACTGAAGCTTTCTTT.

V is TRBV5-1 and J is TRBJ2-4; 11 nucleotides match TRBD2. Germline values: CDR1 SGHRS, CDR2 YFSETQ. CDR3 length: 16 residues. Germline trimming cut 4 bases from V and 5 bases from J; bases unmatched to any gene: 8. The CDR3 region is CASSPAGLAAQNIQYF. The CDR3 DNA reads TGCGCCAGCAGCCCCGCGGGACTAGCGGCACAAAACATTCAGTACTTC.

The V gene is TRBV5-8, the J gene TRBJ2-5, with 8 bases that match TRBD1. The V gene's germline CDR1 is SGHTS and CDR2 YDEGEE. The CDR3 is made up of 15 amino acids. V was pared by 0 bases and J by 1 base, with 2 bases of the junction left unmatched. CDR3 sequence (DNA): TGTGCCAGCAGCTTGGTTACAGGGGGCCAAGAGACCCAGTACTTC. Protein: CASSLVTGGQETQYF.